These 27 T cell receptor beta chains were all obtained from the same sample, sequenced in a study of molecular identifiers for immune sequencing clone quantification. Each CDR3 protein gets one entry after TCRdb re-called the PCR reads with MiXCR. The data show about 70,000 distinct CDR3 sequences, with about a sixth seen just once and about 1.5% held by the top ten. Sequencing was performed on naive CD8+ T cells from blood, with Jurkat cell RNA spiked in. Subset noted: FACS-sorted CD8+CD4-CCR7+CD45RA+ naive T cells. These TCRs come from a human donor in good health. Some libraries in this study had Jurkat cell RNA spiked in.

This clonotype was recorded at least ten times. The CDR3 nucleotides are TGTGCCAGCAGCTCCCGGACAATGACAGGGTTTCCCGGGGAGCTGTTTTTT. Encoded protein: CASSSRTMTGFPGELFF. The chain has TRBV7-9 and TRBJ2-2; TRBD1 agrees at 7 bases. With 4 bases clipped from V and 6 bases from J, the junction kept 14 bases outside the gene matches. Per the germline V gene, CDR1 is SEHNR and CDR2 is FQNEAQ (reference sequence). CDR3 length: 17 amino acids.

About this clonotype: This could be a read error, since a much larger clone is one nucleotide away. The missing conserved phenylalanine or tryptophan at the end of this CDR3 makes a read error likely. The chain recombines TRBV20-1 with TRBJ2-1; 7 bases match TRBD1. Looked up from germline, CDR1 is DFQATT and CDR2 is SNEGSKA (reference sequence). The CDR3 runs to 14 residues. Trimming removed 5 bases from V and 3 bases from J; junction bases left unmatched: 7. CDR3 nucleotide sequence: TGCAGTGCTCTCGACAGGGAAATCTACAATGAGCAGTTCCTC. Protein product: CSALDREIYNEQFL.

This clonotype turned up a few times. This chain uses TRBV4-1 with TRBJ2-1; 7 bases are shared with TRBD2. This CDR3 has 17 residues. From germline, CDR1 is MGHRA and CDR2 YSYEKL. Trimming at V came to 1 base and at J to 0 bases, leaving 6 bases not matched to a gene. CDR3 sequence reads: CASSQVAGGSSYNEQFF. CDR3 nucleotide sequence: TGCGCCAGCAGCCAAGTAGCGGGTGGGAGCTCCTACAATGAGCAGTTCTTC.

This clonotype has a count of ten or more. CDR3 loop: CASSYLTLSAGELFF. CDR3 in DNA: TGTGCCAGCAGTTACCTGACACTCTCGGCGGGGGAGCTGTTTTTT. This rearrangement joins TRBV6-2 or TRBV6-3 to TRBJ2-2; D is undetermined. Trimming stripped 2 bases from V and 8 bases from J, with 15 bases between. The CDR3 extends over 15 amino acids. The germline V gene has CDR1 MNHEY and CDR2 SVGEGT.

The chain links TRBV20-1 to TRBJ2-5, with 13 bases that match TRBD2. Germline CDR1 is DFQATT and CDR2 is SNEGSKA (reference sequence). The CDR3 spans 19 residues. V shed 1 base and J 9 bases; nucleotides not matched to a gene: 20. The CDR3 reads CSARVPGTSGTIILGAQYF. CDR3 bases: TGCAGTGCTAGAGTCCCAGGGACTAGCGGGACTATAATCTTGGGGGCCCAGTACTTC.

A note on this clonotype: This may be a read error: a much more frequent sequence differs by one nucleotide. The chain employs TRBV6-5 and TRBJ1-2; no clear D gene. This CDR3 is 14 amino acids long. The germline V and J ends were trimmed by 0 bases and 4 bases, with 9 bases remaining between them. Germline CDR1 and CDR2: MNHEY and SVGAGI. The CDR3 DNA reads TGTGCCAGCAGTTACTCGATGGAGAGCTATGGCTACACCTTC. Its protein product is CASSYSMESYGYTF.

In its sample, this clonotype was seen a few times. This chain joins TRBV2 and TRBJ2-1; 13 bases match TRBD2. V lost 8 bases, J lost 8 bases, and 9 bases stayed unmatched. Germline CDR1 reads SNHLY; CDR2 reads FYNNEI. The CDR3 sequence is 15 residues long. The CDR3 DNA reads as TGTGCCAGCCATCCGGGACTAGCGGGAACTGATGAGCAGTTCTTC. Its translation: CASHPGLAGTDEQFF.

Of note for this clonotype: This may arise from a read error, as a much more abundant clone is one base away. The chain is built from TRBV9 and TRBJ2-1, with 7 positions matching TRBD2. The CDR3 contains 16 residues. Per germline, CDR1 SGDLS and CDR2 YYNGEE. J was trimmed by 8 bases and V by 6 bases; bases with no gene match: 17. The CDR3 DNA reads as TGTGCCAGCACCTCGGCGGGAGAAGGATCTGATGATGAGCAGTTCTTC. Encoded protein: CASTSAGEGSDDEQFF.

Regarding this clonotype: At one of its ends the junction is not consistent with the germline gene, which may arise from a read error. V usage is TRBV27 and J usage is TRBJ1-5; tentatively, D is TRBD1 (5 bases). The CDR3 has 15 amino acids. The germline V gene has CDR1 MNHEY and CDR2 SMNVEV (reference sequence). The CDR3 DNA reads as TGTGCCAGCAGCTCAATTCCAGGGAGCAGTCAGCCCCAGCATTTT. Its protein is CASSSIPGSSQPQHF.

This clonotype was seen ten or more times. V and J are TRBV14 and TRBJ1-2; tentative D call: TRBD1 (5 bases). V dropped 3 bases and J dropped 4 bases, with 21 bases sitting between them. The CDR3 totals 17 residues. Germline V CDR1 and CDR2: SGHDN, FVKESK. The CDR3 sequence: CASSHREGRPPPYGYTF. Here the CDR3 DNA reads TGTGCCAGCAGCCACCGAGAGGGGCGACCTCCACCCTATGGCTACACCTTC. Full variable domain (rest looked up from reference TRBV14 and TRBJ1-2): EAGVTQFPSHSVIEKGQTVTLRCDPISGHDNLYWYRRVMGKEIKFLLHFVKESKQDESGMPNNRFLAERTGGTYSTLKVQPAELEDSGVYFCASSHREGRPPPYGYTFGSGTRLTVV.

The chain is built from TRBV11-2 and TRBJ2-7, with 7 bases aligning to TRBD2. V trimming: 4 bases; J trimming: 4 bases; junction bases outside the gene matches: 10. Germline CDR1 reads SGHAT; CDR2 reads FQNNGV. The CDR3 has 15 amino acids. CDR3 loop: CASSYGRDYRYEQYF. The CDR3 DNA reads TGTGCCAGCAGCTATGGGAGGGACTATAGGTACGAGCAGTACTTC.

This sequence joins TRBV6-2 or TRBV6-3 and TRBJ2-7, with D uncertain. The germline gives CDR1 MNHEY, CDR2 SVGEGT. The CDR3 consists of 13 residues. Trimming took 0 bases from V and 6 from J, leaving 9 bases between them. The CDR3 spells CASSYSYGLEQYF. CDR3 coding DNA: TGTGCCAGCAGTTACTCCTACGGGCTCGAGCAGTACTTC.

A few counts support this clonotype. Its ends do not fully match the called genes, so a read error is possible. J is TRBJ2-7 and V is TRBV14; D remains unclear. Germline CDR1 reads SGHDN; CDR2 reads FVKESK. The CDR3 totals 12 residues. The CDR3 sequence: CASGQDSVEQYF. The CDR3, as DNA: TGTGCCAGCGGCCAAGATAGTGTAGAGCAGTACTTC.

At least ten counts were recorded for this clonotype. The chain employs TRBV7-9 and TRBJ1-1, with TRBD1 as a possible D gene (6 bases). Per the germline V gene, CDR1 is SEHNR and CDR2 is FQNEAQ (reference sequence). CDR3 length equals 15 residues. V was clipped by 5 bases and J by 4 bases, with 17 bases between them. The CDR3 DNA reads TGTGCCAGCAGCCCAACCACAGGGAGGTCCACTGAAGCTTTCTTT. It translates to CASSPTTGRSTEAFF.

This clonotype was counted a single time. This clone may be a read error of a much larger clone one base away. Lacking the conserved final phenylalanine or tryptophan, this CDR3 likely reflects a read error. This CDR3 reads CASSQHQGYEQYL. DNA for the CDR3: TGCGCCAGCAGCCAACACCAGGGTTACGAGCAGTACCTC. The genes are TRBV4-3 and TRBJ2-7; possible D gene TRBD1, 5 bases. The length of the CDR3 is 13 residues. V lost 2 bases and J 4 bases, leaving 9 bases between the germline ends. Germline CDR1 is LGHNA and CDR2 is YSLEER.

This clonotype was seen ten or more times. The chain carries TRBV7-9 and TRBJ2-1; 10 nucleotides align to TRBD2. The CDR3 length is 17 residues. V shed 4 bases and J 4 bases; nucleotides not matched to a gene: 10. The germline V gene encodes CDR1 SEHNR and CDR2 FQNEAQ (reference sequence). The CDR3 DNA is TGTGCCAGCAGCTCACCTCGTACTAGCGGGAAGTACAATGAGCAGTTCTTC. This gives the protein CASSSPRTSGKYNEQFF. The entire variable domain, with the rest obtained from reference TRBV7-9 and TRBJ2-1, is as follows: DTGVSQNPRHKITKRGQNVTFRCDPISEHNRLYWYRQTLGQGPEFLTYFQNEAQLEKSRLLSDRFSAERPKGSFSTLEIQRTEQGDSAMYLCASSSPRTSGKYNEQFFGPGTRLTVL.

In this sample, this clonotype turned up many times. The chain's CDR3 is CASSALLTPNEQFF. The CDR3 nucleotides read TGTGCCAGCAGCGCCCTTCTTACCCCCAATGAGCAGTTCTTC. V usage is TRBV7-9 and J usage is TRBJ2-1; unclear D gene. Germline CDR1 and CDR2: SEHNR and FQNEAQ (reference sequence). This CDR3 has 14 residues. The V gene lost 5 bases and the J gene lost 6 bases, with 14 bases spanning the gap.

This clonotype came up many times. The CDR3 region has the DNA TGTGCCAGTAGTCCCCGGCAGGGTGATGGGTGGGTGCCTAGCACAGATACGCAGTATTTT. This sequence encodes CASSPRQGDGWVPSTDTQYF. This chain joins TRBV19 and TRBJ2-3; perhaps TRBD1 as D (5 bases). V was shortened by 5 bases and J by 0 bases, with 27 bases between the two germline ends. The germline CDR1 and CDR2 sequences are LNHDA and SQIVND (reference sequence). The length of the CDR3 is 20 residues. Full variable domain (remainder filled in from reference TRBV19 and TRBJ2-3): DGGITQSPKYLFRKEGQNVTLSCEQNLNHDAMYWYRQDPGQGLRLIYYSQIVNDFQKGDIAEGYSVSREKKESFPLTVTSAQKNPTAFYLCASSPRQGDGWVPSTDTQYFGPGTRLTVL.

To note about this clonotype: At one end, the junction sequence differs from germline, possibly due to a read error. This chain joins TRBV12-5 and TRBJ2-2, with TRBD2 matching 7 bases. Germline CDR1 LGHNT, CDR2 FRNRAP. This CDR3 region has 16 residues. CDR3 in DNA: TGTGCTAGTAGTTTGGTTGGAGGGAGGGCCACCGGGGAGCTGTTTTTT. It translates to CASSLVGGRATGELFF.

The sample holds a few counts of this clonotype. The chain carries TRBV11-2 and TRBJ2-1, with 11 bases that match TRBD2. There are 17 residues in the CDR3. J lost 2 bases, V lost 2 bases, and 5 bases had no gene match. Germline V gives CDR1 SGHAT, CDR2 FQNNGV. The CDR3 protein is CASSLTRLAGPYNEQFF. CDR3 coding DNA: TGTGCCAGCAGCTTAACCCGACTAGCGGGACCCTACAATGAGCAGTTCTTC.

This clonotype occurred once. Given a much more abundant clone one base away, this may be a read error. The chain recombines TRBV10-3 with TRBJ2-2, with D tentatively TRBD1 (5 bases). The CDR3 covers 15 residues. Germline CDR1 ENHRY, CDR2 SYGVKD. The V gene lost 9 bases and the J gene lost 0 bases, with 14 bases spanning the gap. The CDR3 loop is CAIQTGLTNTGELFF. CDR3 bases: TGTGCCATACAAACAGGTCTCACGAACACCGGGGAGCTGTTTTTT.

This clonotype was seen many times. The chain combines TRBV10-2 with TRBJ2-7; 8 bases align to TRBD2. CDR3 length: 17 amino acids. Per the germline V gene, CDR1 is WSHSY and CDR2 is SAAADI. The J segment lost 4 bases and the V segment lost 2 bases, leaving 13 bases of the junction unmatched. CDR3 in amino acids: CASSEPPGLGVLYEQYF. Written as DNA, the CDR3 is TGCGCCAGCAGTGAGCCACCGGGACTAGGGGTCCTATACGAGCAGTACTTC.

Ten or more counts support this clonotype. The chain has TRBV7-9 and TRBJ2-1; maybe TRBD2 (6 bases). The CDR3 runs to 13 residues. In germline, CDR1 is SEHNR, CDR2 FQNEAQ (reference sequence). V gave up 4 bases and J gave up 4 bases, with 8 bases separating them. CDR3 sequence (DNA): TGTGCCAGCAGCTCCGGGACTTACAATGAGCAGTTCTTC. Translation: CASSSGTYNEQFF.

Concerning this clonotype itself: A much larger clone differs from this one at a single base, so this may be a read error. The chain is built from TRBV12-3 or TRBV12-4 and TRBJ2-3; 10 bases align to TRBD2. CDR3 length: 15 amino acids. The CDR3 protein is CASRPGLASPDTQCF. CDR3 nucleotides: TGTGCCAGCAGACCGGGACTAGCGTCCCCAGATACGCAGTGTTTT.

With respect to this clonotype: One base away lies a much larger clone, so this may be a sequencing read error. The V and J genes are TRBV28 and TRBJ1-5; D unclear. The CDR3 contains 15 residues. The germline CDR1 and CDR2 sequences are MDHEN and SYDVKM. The V gene lost 5 bases and the J gene lost 4 bases, with 15 bases spanning the gap. In nucleotides, the CDR3 is TGTGCCAGCAGTCATCTGGCAGACCCAAATCAGCCCCAGCATTTT. Translating gives CASSHLADPNQPQHF.

There are a few counts of this clonotype. The CDR3 sequence: CASSLGGSNYEQYF. CDR3 in DNA: TGTGCCAGCAGCTTAGGAGGGTCTAACTACGAGCAGTACTTC. The chain has TRBV7-9 and TRBJ2-7, with D possibly matching TRBD2 (5 bases). V was pared by 1 base and J by 3 bases, with 10 bases between. The CDR3 runs to 14 residues. Germline V gene lookup returns CDR1 SEHNR and CDR2 FQNEAQ (reference sequence). The full variable domain, in which reference TRBV7-9 and TRBJ2-7 provide the parts outside the CDR3, is DTGVSQNPRHKITKRGQNVTFRCDPISEHNRLYWYRQTLGQGPEFLTYFQNEAQLEKSRLLSDRFSAERPKGSFSTLEIQRTEQGDSAMYLCASSLGGSNYEQYFGPGTRLTVT.

This clonotype was recorded many times. The rearrangement links TRBV25-1 to TRBJ1-1; tentative D call: TRBD1 (5 bases). The V gene lost 8 bases and the J gene lost 4 bases, with 14 bases spanning the gap. Germline CDR1 MGHDK, CDR2 SYGVNS. The CDR3 is 13 amino acids. This chain's CDR3 is CASARIGGTEAFF. CDR3 nucleotide sequence: TGTGCCAGCGCCAGAATTGGGGGCACTGAAGCTTTCTTT.